The present T cell receptor (beta chain) was sequenced within a study of blood T cell repertoires in COVID-19. Study summary: Samples of COVID-19 (acute and convalescent) were obtained from the United States, Italy and Spain. PBMCs, B-cell-depleted T cells, or T cells provided the cDNA or gDNA that made up the material.

In the study's own analysis: Amplification with reference gene primers provided the estimates of nucleated cell counts. Data came from immunoSEQ multiplex PCR; TCRdb stores just in-frame clones and leaves some out. V, J and clone size are those of that table, while D and trimming were read from the DNA. The sample has 140,000 to 150,000 clones; 80% to 90% are singletons. The V end was cut by 1 base, the J end by 8 bases, with 14 bases between. Germline V CDR1 and CDR2: PRHDT, FYEKMQ (reference sequence). The CDR3 sequence is 14 residues long. The TCR sequence derives from a woman in her 50s with acute or convalescent COVID-19. The sequenced sample was peripheral blood. The rearrangement joins TRBV13 to TRBJ1-2; D ambiguous. The chain's CDR3 is CASSLDPALQGYTF. The CDR3 DNA reads TGTGCCAGCAGCTTAGATCCCGCTTTGCAGGGCTACACCTTC.